The clone carrying this T cell receptor (beta chain) showed up just a few times. Source study methods: Researchers report that nucleated cell counts were estimated from reference gene primer amplification. Repertoires were generated with immunoSEQ multiplex PCR, while TCRdb's copy carries only in-frame clones and drops some. For V, J and clone size, that table is used; D and trimming come from the DNA. The profile shows around 80,000 clones, 60% to 75% of them singletons. This entry comes from a study of blood T cell repertoires in COVID-19. Overall study context: The origin of the acute and convalescent COVID-19 samples was the United States, Italy and Spain. Sources were T cells, B-cell-depleted T cells, or PBMCs; the material itself was cDNA or gDNA.

This CDR3 region has 14 residues. Germline lookup yields CDR1 LGHNA and CDR2 YSLEER. V was clipped by 2 bases and J by 5 bases, with 12 bases between them. The J gene is TRBJ1-1, the V gene TRBV4-3; D unresolved. This TCR derives from a man aged 50-60 years with active or convalescent COVID-19. The sequencing input was peripheral blood. CDR3 residues: CASSQSPGRTEAFF. The CDR3 nucleotides read TGCGCCAGCAGCCAATCTCCGGGAAGGACTGAAGCTTTCTTT.